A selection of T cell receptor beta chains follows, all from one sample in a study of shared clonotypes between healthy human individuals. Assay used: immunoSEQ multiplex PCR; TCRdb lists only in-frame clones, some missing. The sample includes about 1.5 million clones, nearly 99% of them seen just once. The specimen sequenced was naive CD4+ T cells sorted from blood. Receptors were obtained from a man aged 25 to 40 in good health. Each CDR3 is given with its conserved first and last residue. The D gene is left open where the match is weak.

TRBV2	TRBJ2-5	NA	CGTKYQETQYF
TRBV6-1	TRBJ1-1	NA	CASSENPVRAFF
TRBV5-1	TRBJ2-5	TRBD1	CASSLVAGTGETQYF
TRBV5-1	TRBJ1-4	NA	CASSLSMGKLLGNEKLFF
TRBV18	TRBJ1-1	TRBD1	CASSLRPGTGEGRNTEAFF
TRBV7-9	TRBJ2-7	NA	CASSLAEGSYEQYF
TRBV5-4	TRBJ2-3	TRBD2	CASSSLAGGRTDTQYF
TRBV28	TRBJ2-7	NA	CASNPAGENYEQYF
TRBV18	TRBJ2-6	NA	CASLRLSGANVLTF
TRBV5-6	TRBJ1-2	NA	CASSSITGRNYGYTF
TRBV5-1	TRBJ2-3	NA	CASSSGGDTQYF
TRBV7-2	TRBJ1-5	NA	CASSLVAGGSNQPQHF
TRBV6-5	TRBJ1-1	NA	CASSWTVAQPEAFF
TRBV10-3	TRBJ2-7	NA	CAISDRPNSYEQYF
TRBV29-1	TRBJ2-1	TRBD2	CSVVGAGGENEQFF
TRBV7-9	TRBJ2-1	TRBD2	CASSLGVGTSGSNEQFF
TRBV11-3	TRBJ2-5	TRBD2	CASSLGVSGRTGQETQYF
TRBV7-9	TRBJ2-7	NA	CASSATFGWYEQYF
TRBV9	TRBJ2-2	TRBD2	CASSLESGRWLAGELFF
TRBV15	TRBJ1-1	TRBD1	CATSYPGGTEAFF
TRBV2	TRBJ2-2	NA	CASRREGPFTGELFF
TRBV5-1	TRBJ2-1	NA	CASNWQDNEQFF
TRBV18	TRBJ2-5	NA	CASSPAFQETQYF
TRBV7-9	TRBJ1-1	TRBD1	CASGRRDRDGVNTEAFF
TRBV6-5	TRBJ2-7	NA	CASSYSVGGSYEQYF
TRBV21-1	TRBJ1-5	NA	CASRSRTVLNLYPQHF
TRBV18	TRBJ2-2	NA	CASSLLNTGELFF
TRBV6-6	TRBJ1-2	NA	CASTNRVGYGYTF
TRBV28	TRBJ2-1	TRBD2	CASNPTSVSYNEQFF
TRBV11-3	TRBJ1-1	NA	CASSFGVPREAFF
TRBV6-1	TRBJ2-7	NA	CASSFLLHYEQYF
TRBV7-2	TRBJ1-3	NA	CASSLVGTSGNTIYF
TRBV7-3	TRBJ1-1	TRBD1	CASSRDRGNTEAFF
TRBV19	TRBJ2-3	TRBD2	CASKVTSSTDTQYF
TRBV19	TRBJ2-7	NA	CASSHKRDTEQYF
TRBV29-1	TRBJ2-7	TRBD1	CSVLPRAGGSYEQYF